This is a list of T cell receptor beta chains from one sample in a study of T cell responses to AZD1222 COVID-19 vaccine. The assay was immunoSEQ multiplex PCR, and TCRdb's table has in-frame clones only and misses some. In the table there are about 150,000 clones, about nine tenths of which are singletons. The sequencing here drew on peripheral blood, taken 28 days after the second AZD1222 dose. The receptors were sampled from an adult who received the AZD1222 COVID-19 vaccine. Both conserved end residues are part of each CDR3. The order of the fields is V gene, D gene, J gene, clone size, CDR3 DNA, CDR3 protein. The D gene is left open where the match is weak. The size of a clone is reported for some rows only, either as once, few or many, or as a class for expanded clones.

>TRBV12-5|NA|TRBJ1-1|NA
TGTGCTAGTGGTTTGGGGGAGCAGAGGACTGAAGCTTTCTTT
CASGLGEQRTEAFF
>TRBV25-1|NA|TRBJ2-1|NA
TGTGCCAGCAGCCAGGAGTACAATGAGCAGTTCTTC
CASSQEYNEQFF
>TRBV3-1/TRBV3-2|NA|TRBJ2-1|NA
TGTGCCAGCAGCCCAGTCAGACACAATGAGCAGTTCTTC
CASSPVRHNEQFF
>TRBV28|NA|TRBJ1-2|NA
TGTGCCAGCACGAATAACTATGGCTACACCTTC
CASTNNYGYTF
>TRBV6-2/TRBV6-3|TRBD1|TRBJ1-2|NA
TGTGCCAGCAGCCCCCGCGGACAGGGACGGGACTATGGCTACACCTTC
CASSPRGQGRDYGYTF
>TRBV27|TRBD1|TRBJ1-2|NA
TGTGCCAGCAGTTTACTCGGGACAGGGGCCCCTATGACCTTC
CASSLLGTGAPMTF
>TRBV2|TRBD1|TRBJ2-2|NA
TGTGCCAGCAGTGAAGCGGGGACAGGATACACCGGGGAGCTGTTTTTT
CASSEAGTGYTGELFF
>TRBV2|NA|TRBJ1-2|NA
TGTGCCAGCAGTGACCGGGGACGGCACTATGGCTACACCTTC
CASSDRGRHYGYTF
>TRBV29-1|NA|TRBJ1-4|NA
TGCAGCGTTGAGCACAGCCGAGGGGAAAAACTGTTTTTT
CSVEHSRGEKLFF
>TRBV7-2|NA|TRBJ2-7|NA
TGTGCCAGCAGCTTAGACGCGGGGAGCTTCGACTACTTC
CASSLDAGSFDYF
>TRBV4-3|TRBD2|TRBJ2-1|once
TGCGCCAGCAGCCAAATCACTAGCGGGACCATTTACAATGAGCAGTTCTTC
CASSQITSGTIYNEQFF
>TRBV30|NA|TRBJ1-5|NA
TGTGCCTGGAGTGTTTTACAGTACAATCAGCCCCAGCATTTT
CAWSVLQYNQPQHF
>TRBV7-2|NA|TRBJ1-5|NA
TGTGCCAGCAGCTTAGAATTAGATCAGCCCCAGCATTTT
CASSLELDQPQHF
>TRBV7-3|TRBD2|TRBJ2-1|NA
TGTGCCAGCAGCCCTCTGAGCGGGGCTTACAATGAGCAGTTCTTC
CASSPLSGAYNEQFF
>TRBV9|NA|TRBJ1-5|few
TGTGCCAGCAGCGTAGACGGGCAGGGTAATCAGCCCCAGCATTTT
CASSVDGQGNQPQHF
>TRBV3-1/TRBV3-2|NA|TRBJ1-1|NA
TGTGCCAGCAGCCAAACCCGAGGGACTGAAGCTTTCTTT
CASSQTRGTEAFF
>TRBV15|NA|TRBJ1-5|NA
TGTGCCACCAGCAGAGATTTGGGGGGCACGGGGAATCAGCCCCAGCATTTT
CATSRDLGGTGNQPQHF
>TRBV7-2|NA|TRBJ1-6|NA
TGTGCCAGCAGCCCAATAGGACAGTCTGGGTCACCCCTCCACTTT
CASSPIGQSGSPLHF
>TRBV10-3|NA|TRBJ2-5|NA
TGTGCCATCAGTGAGCCATCGGGGGCAGTAGAGACCCAGTACTTC
CAISEPSGAVETQYF
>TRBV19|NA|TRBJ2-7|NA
TGTGCCAGTAGTATATTGCCCTATCCCGGTGCCGAGCAGTACTTC
CASSILPYPGAEQYF
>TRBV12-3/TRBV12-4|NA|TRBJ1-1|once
TGTGCCAGCATTGGGGACGTCCCGAAGGAAGCTTTCTTT
CASIGDVPKEAFF
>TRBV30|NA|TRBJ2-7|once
TGTGCCTGGAGATTGACAGCAACCTACGAGCAGTACTTC
CAWRLTATYEQYF
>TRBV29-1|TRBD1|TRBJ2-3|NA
TGCAGCGTTACGGACAGGGTCAGGGGAGATACGCAGTATTTT
CSVTDRVRGDTQYF
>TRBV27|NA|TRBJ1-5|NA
TGTGCCAGCAGTTTAGGGACAACGAGCAATCAGCCCCAGCATTTT
CASSLGTTSNQPQHF
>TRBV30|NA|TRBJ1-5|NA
TGTGCCTGGGGCCGGGCGGAGTCAAGCAATCAGCCCCAGCATTTT
CAWGRAESSNQPQHF
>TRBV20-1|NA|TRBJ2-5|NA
TGCAGTGCTTATAGAGAGACCCAGTACTTC
CSAYRETQYF
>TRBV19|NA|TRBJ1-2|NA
TGTGCCAGTAAACGGGAGGACAGCTCTTTTGGCTACACCTTC
CASKREDSSFGYTF
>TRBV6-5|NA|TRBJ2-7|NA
TGTGCCAGCAGGGGTGGGGGGCCTGCCTACGAGCAGTACTTC
CASRGGGPAYEQYF
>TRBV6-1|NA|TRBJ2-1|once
TGTGCCAGCAGTGAATCCGGGGACAAGTACAATGAGCAGTTCTTC
CASSESGDKYNEQFF
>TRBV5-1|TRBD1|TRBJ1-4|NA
TGCGCCAGCAGCCGCGGGACAGCGGAAAATCAGGAACTGTTTTTT
CASSRGTAENQELFF
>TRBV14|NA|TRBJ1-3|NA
TGTGCCAGCAGCCAAGCCGGAAACACCATATATTTT
CASSQAGNTIYF
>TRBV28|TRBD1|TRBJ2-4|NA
TGTGCCAGCAGTTTAGGGGACAGGGCCAAAAACATTCAGTACTTC
CASSLGDRAKNIQYF